This TCR beta chain derives from a study of spatial heterogeneity in lung cancer. Study summary: The mean occurrence of each unique TCR and UMI combination in raw reads exceeded ten. General study results and limits: Counts of expanded intratumoral alpha and beta TCRs tracked tumor mutation counts.

This clonotype showed up many times. The antigen remains undetermined. This beta chain is an off-target read within a library intended for alpha chains, so its frequency means little. Each TCR cDNA molecule carried a unique molecular identifier. Using its own MiXCR run on the 5' RACE reads, TCRdb lists one record per CDR3 protein. Of 18,000 or so distinct CDR3 sequences in the sample, roughly 10% were seen once. Noted time point: sample taken at primary tumor resection. Unsorted whole RNA of tumor, nontumor lung or frozen PBMC was sequenced. This CDR3 is built from 16 residues. V was clipped by 3 bases and J by 3 bases, with 13 bases between them. Germline V CDR1 and CDR2: SGHRS, YFSETQ.

The V gene is TRBV5-1, the J gene TRBJ1-6, with D perhaps TRBD1 (5 bases). This specimen consisted of lung tumor tissue, obtained at surgery. The source of this sequence is a female donor with early-stage non-small cell lung cancer. The chain's CDR3 is CASSSNGANYNSPLHF. The CDR3 DNA sequence: TGCGCCAGCAGCTCAAACGGGGCCAACTATAATTCACCCCTCCACTTT.